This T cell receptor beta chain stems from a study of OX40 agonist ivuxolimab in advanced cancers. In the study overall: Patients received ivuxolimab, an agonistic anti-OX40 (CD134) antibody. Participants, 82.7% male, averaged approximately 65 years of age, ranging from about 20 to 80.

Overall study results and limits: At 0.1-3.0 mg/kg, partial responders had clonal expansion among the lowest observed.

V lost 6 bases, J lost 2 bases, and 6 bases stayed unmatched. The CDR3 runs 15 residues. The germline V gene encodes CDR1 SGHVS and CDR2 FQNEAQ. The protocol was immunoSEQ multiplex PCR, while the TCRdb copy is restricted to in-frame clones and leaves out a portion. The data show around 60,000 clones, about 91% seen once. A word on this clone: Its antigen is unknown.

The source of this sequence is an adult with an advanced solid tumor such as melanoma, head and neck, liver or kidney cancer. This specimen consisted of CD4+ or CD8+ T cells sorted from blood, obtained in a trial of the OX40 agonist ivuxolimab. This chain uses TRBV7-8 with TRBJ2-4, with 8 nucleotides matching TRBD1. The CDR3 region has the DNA TGTGCCAGCAGTCAAAACAGGGGGTCCAAAAACATTCAGTACTTC. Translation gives CASSQNRGSKNIQYF. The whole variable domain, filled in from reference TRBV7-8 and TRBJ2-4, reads GAGVSQSPRYKVAKRGQDVALRCDPISGHVSLFWYQQALGQGPEFLTYFQNEAQLDKSGLPSDRFFAERPEGSVSTLKIQRTQQEDSAVYLCASSQNRGSKNIQYFGAGTRLSVL.